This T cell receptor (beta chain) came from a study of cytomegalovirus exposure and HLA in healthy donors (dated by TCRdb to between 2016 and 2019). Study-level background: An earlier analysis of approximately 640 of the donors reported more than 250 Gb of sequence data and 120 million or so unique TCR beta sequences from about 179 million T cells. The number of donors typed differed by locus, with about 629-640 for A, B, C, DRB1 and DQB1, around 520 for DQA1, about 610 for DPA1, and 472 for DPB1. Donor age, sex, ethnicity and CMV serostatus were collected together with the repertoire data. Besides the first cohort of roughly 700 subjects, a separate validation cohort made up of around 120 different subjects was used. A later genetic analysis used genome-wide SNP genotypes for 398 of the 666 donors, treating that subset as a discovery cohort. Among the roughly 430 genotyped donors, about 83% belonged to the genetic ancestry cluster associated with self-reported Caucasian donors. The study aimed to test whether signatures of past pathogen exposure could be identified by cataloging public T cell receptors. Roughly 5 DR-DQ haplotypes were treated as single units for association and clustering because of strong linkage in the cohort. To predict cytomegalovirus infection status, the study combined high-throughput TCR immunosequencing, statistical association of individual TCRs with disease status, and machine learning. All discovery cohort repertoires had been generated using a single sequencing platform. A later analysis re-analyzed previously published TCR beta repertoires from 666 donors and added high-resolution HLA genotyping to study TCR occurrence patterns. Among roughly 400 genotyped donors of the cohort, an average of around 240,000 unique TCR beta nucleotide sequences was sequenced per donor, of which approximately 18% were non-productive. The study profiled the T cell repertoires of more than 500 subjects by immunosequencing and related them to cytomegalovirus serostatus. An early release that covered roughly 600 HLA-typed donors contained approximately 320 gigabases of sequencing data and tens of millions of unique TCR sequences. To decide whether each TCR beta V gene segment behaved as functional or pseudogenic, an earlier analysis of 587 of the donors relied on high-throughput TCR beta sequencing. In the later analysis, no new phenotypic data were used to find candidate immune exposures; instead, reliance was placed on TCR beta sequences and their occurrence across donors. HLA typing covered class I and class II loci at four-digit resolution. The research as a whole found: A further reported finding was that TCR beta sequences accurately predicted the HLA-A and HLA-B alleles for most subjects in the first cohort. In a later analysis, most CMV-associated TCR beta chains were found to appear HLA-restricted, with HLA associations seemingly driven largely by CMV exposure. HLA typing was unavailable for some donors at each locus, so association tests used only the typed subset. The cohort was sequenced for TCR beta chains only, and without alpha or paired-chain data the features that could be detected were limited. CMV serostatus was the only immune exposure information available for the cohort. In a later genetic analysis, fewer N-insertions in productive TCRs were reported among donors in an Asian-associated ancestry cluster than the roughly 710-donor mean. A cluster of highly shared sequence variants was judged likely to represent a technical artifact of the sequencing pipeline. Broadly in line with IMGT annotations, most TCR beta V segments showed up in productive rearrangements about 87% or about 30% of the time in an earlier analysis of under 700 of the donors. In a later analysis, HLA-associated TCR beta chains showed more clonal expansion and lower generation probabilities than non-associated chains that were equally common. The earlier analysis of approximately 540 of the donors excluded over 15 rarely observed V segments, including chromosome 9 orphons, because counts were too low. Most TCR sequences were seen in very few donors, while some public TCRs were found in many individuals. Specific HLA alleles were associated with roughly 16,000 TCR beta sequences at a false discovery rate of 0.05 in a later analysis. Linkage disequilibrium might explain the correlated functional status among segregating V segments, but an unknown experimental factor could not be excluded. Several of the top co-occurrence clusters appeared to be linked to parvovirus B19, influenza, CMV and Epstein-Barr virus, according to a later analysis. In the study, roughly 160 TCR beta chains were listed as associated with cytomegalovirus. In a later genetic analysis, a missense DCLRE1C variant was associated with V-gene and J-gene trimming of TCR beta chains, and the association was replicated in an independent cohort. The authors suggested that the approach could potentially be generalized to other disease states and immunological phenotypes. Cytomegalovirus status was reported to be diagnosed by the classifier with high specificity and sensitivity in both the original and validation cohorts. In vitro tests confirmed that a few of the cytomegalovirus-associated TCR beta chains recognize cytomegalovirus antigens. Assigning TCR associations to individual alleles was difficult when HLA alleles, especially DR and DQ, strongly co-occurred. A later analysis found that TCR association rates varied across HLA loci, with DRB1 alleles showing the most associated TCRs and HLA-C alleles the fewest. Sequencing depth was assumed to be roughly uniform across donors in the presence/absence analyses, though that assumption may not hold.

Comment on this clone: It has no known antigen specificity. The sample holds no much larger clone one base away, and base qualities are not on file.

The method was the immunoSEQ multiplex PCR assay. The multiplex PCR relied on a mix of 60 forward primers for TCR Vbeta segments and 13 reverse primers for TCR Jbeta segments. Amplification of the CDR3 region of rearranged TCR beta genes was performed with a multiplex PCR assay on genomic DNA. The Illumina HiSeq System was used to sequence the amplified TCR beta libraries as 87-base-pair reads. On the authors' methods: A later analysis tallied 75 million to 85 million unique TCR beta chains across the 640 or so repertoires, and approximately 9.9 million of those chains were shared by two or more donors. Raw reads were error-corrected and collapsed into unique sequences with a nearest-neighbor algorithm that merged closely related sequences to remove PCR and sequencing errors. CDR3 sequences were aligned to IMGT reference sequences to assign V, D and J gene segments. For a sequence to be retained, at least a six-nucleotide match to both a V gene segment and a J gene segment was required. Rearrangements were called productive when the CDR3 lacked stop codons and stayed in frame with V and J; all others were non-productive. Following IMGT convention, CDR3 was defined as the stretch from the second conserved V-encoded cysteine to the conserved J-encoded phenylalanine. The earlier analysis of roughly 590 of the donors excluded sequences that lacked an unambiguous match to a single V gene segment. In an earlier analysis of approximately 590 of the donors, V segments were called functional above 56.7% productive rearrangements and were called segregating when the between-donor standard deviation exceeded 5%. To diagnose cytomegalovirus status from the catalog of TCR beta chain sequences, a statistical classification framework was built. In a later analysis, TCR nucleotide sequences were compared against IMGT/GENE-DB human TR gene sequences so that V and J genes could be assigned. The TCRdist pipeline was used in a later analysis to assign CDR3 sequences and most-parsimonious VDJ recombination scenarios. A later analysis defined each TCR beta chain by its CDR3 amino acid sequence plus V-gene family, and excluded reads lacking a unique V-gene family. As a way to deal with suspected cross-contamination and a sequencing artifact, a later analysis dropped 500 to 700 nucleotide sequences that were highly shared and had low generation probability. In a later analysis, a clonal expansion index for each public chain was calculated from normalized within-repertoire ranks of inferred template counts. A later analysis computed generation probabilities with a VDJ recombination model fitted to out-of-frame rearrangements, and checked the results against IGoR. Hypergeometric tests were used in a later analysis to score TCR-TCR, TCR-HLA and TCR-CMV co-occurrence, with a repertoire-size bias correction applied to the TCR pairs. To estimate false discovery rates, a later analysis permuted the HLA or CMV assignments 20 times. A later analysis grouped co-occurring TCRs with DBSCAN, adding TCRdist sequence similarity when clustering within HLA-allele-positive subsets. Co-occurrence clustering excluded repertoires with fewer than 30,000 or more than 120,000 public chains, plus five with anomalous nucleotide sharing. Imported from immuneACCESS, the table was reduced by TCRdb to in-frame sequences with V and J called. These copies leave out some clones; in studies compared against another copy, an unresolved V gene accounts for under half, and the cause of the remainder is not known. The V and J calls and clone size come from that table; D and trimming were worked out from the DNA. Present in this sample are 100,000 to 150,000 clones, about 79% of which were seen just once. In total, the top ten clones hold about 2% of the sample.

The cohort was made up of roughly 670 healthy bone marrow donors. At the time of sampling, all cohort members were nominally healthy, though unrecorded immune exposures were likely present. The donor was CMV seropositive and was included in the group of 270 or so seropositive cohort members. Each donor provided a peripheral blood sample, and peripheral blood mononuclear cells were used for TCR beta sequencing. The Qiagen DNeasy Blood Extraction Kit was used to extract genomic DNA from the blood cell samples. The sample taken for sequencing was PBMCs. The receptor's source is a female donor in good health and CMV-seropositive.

The DNA sequence reads TGTGCCAGCAGCTTGGGACTAGAGTTGGGGAACACCGGGGAGCTGTTTTTT. This codes for CASSLGLELGNTGELFF. The V and J segments used are TRBV5-6 and TRBJ2-2; TRBD2 could be the D gene, as 6 bases match. The CDR3 holds 17 amino acids from the cysteine to the phenylalanine. The sequence is cut down to CDR3 DNA, 51 bases in frame from base 1. CDR1 is given as SGHDT and CDR2 as YYEEEE, both from the germline V gene. V is cut by 0 bases and J by 1 base, and the space between the germline ends is 13 bases.